Shown below are 11 T cell receptor beta chains from a single sample sequenced in a study of blood T cell repertoires in COVID-19. The repertoire was sequenced with immunoSEQ multiplex PCR; TCRdb's copy has only in-frame clones and lacks some. In the table there are some 170,000 clones, 70% to 85% of which are singletons. The sample was PBMCs or T cells enriched from blood (not recorded which). The receptors here all came from a man aged 50 or older who had recovered from COVID-19.

The rearrangement joins TRBV2 to TRBJ1-1, with TRBD1 as a possible D gene (5 bases). The V and J ends lost 7 bases and 4 bases respectively, with 10 bases between them. This CDR3 has 12 amino acids. In germline, CDR1 is SNHLY, CDR2 FYNNEI. The CDR3 nucleotides read TGTGCCAGCAAAGGGGATGTCACTGAAGCTTTCTTT. Translating gives CASKGDVTEAFF.

In its sample, this clone was seen once. The rearrangement uses TRBV7-2 and TRBJ2-5; TRBD1 aligns across 7 bases. Germline assignment: CDR1 SGHTA and CDR2 FQGNSA. V shed 6 bases, J shed 6 bases, and the junction held 7 bases outside the gene matches. The CDR3 loop spans 13 amino acids. DNA for the CDR3: TGTGCCAGCAGGGAAGACAGGGCAAAGACCCAGTACTTC. It translates to CASREDRAKTQYF.

This clone came up a few times. This chain links TRBV29-1 with TRBJ1-6; 9 bases line up with TRBD1. Germline trimming cut 0 bases from V and 7 bases from J; bases unmatched to any gene: 13. Germline assignment: CDR1 SQVTM and CDR2 ANQGSEA. The CDR3 is 18 amino acids. The chain's CDR3 is CSVEDQNTGTGINSPLHF. CDR3 sequence (DNA): TGCAGCGTTGAAGACCAAAACACCGGGACAGGGATCAATTCACCCCTCCACTTT.

The chain employs TRBV27 and TRBJ1-1; unclear D gene. V was pared by 5 bases and J by 2 bases, with 18 bases between. Germline CDR1 reads MNHEY; CDR2 reads SMNVEV (reference sequence). This CDR3 region has 16 residues. The CDR3 is CASSPRVGRENTEAFF. The CDR3 bases are TGTGCCAGCAGTCCTAGGGTCGGACGGGAAAACACTGAAGCTTTCTTT.

The V call is TRBV18, the J call TRBJ2-7; 7 bases map to TRBD1. Germline assignment: CDR1 KGHSH and CDR2 LQKENI. The CDR3 sequence is 13 residues long. J gave up 1 base and V 5 bases, and 2 bases lay outside the gene matches. The CDR3 spells CASSRTGSYEQYF. The CDR3 DNA reads TGTGCCAGCTCAAGGACAGGTTCCTACGAGCAGTACTTC. Full variable domain (outside the CDR3, taken from reference TRBV18 and TRBJ2-7): NAGVMQNPRHLVRRRGQEARLRCSPMKGHSHVYWYRQLPEEGLKFMVYLQKENIIDESGMPKERFSAEFPKEGPSILRIQQVVRGDSAAYFCASSRTGSYEQYFGPGTRLTVT.

The V gene is TRBV5-1, the J gene TRBJ2-1, with 11 nucleotides matching TRBD1. This CDR3 region has 16 residues. CDR1 is SGHRS and CDR2 is YFSETQ in the germline V gene. Trimming at V came to 0 bases and at J to 5 bases, leaving 4 bases not matched to a gene. As DNA, the CDR3 is TGCGCCAGCAGCTTGGCCGGGACAGGGGGTGACAATGAGCAGTTCTTC. Residues: CASSLAGTGGDNEQFF. Together with reference TRBV5-1 and TRBJ2-1, the CDR3 gives the full variable domain: KAGVTQTPRYLIKTRGQQVTLSCSPISGHRSVSWYQQTPGQGLQFLFEYFSETQRNKGNFPGRFSGRQFSNSRSEMNVSTLELGDSALYLCASSLAGTGGDNEQFFGPGTRLTVL.

The rearrangement joins TRBV29-1 to TRBJ1-5, with D possibly TRBD1 on 5 matching bases. This CDR3 is 11 amino acids long. Trimming cost V 6 bases and J 6 bases, with 9 bases left between them. Looked up from germline, CDR1 is SQVTM and CDR2 is ANQGSEA. The CDR3 is CSVGDFQPQHF. CDR3 bases: TGCAGCGTCGGGGACTTTCAGCCCCAGCATTTT.

The chain joins TRBV7-8 to TRBJ2-4; 7 nucleotides match TRBD2. V was pared by 0 bases and J by 8 bases, with 1 base of the junction left unmatched. CDR1 is SGHVS, CDR2 FQNEAQ, per germline. There are 13 residues in the CDR3. The CDR3 loop is CASSLAGGDIQYF. The CDR3 nucleotides are TGTGCCAGCAGCTTAGCGGGAGGGGACATTCAGTACTTC.

The chain combines TRBV2 with TRBJ1-4; 8 bases match TRBD1. The V segment lost 6 bases and the J segment 0 bases; nucleotides outside the gene matches: 9. Germline V gene lookup returns CDR1 SNHLY and CDR2 FYNNEI. The CDR3 has 17 amino acids. The CDR3 DNA is TGTGCCAGCAGGTACGGACAGGGATCAGCAACTAATGAAAAACTGTTTTTT. Its protein product is CASRYGQGSATNEKLFF.

This chain uses TRBV7-8 with TRBJ1-2; the D gene is possibly TRBD1 (5 bases). The CDR3 has 14 residues. V lost 4 bases, J lost 2 bases, and 11 bases lay in between. Germline V CDR1 and CDR2: SGHVS, FQNEAQ. CDR3 DNA sequence: TGTGCCAGCAGCTACGACAGAGAGAACTATGGCTACACCTTC. It is translated as CASSYDRENYGYTF. Based on the CDR3 plus reference TRBV7-8 and TRBJ1-2, the full variable domain is GAGVSQSPRYKVAKRGQDVALRCDPISGHVSLFWYQQALGQGPEFLTYFQNEAQLDKSGLPSDRFFAERPEGSVSTLKIQRTQQEDSAVYLCASSYDRENYGYTFGSGTRLTVV.

As DNA, the CDR3 is TGTGCCAGTGGCAGGGCAGTGAACACTGAAGCTTTCTTT. This gives the protein CASGRAVNTEAFF. The V gene is TRBV28, the J gene TRBJ1-1; D perhaps matches TRBD1 (5 bases). This CDR3 is 13 amino acids long. Per germline, CDR1 MDHEN and CDR2 SYDVKM. V was trimmed by 9 bases and J by 0 bases, leaving 11 bases between them.